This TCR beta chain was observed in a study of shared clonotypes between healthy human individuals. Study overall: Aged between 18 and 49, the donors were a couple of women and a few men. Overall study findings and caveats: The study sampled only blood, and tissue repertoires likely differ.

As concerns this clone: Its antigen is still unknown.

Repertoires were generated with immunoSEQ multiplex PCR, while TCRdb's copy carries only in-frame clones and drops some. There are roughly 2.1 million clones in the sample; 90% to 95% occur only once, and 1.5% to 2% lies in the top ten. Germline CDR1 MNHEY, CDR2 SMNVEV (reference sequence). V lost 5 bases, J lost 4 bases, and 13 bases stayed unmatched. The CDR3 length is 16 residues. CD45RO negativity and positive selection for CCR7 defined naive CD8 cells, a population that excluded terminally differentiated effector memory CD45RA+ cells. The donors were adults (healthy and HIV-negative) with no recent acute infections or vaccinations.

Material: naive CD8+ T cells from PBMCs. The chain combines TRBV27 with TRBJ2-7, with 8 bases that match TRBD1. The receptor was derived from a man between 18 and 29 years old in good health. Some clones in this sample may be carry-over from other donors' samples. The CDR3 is CASSANPRGLRYEQYF. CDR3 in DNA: TGTGCCAGCAGTGCCAACCCCAGGGGGCTAAGGTACGAGCAGTACTTC.